This is a list of T cell receptor beta chains from one sample in a study of shared clonotypes between healthy human individuals. The repertoire was sequenced with immunoSEQ multiplex PCR; TCRdb's copy has only in-frame clones and lacks some. The table records roughly 1,600,000 clones, 98% to 99% of them present only once. Sequenced input: naive CD4+ T cells sorted from blood. The receptors derive from a man aged 25 to 40 in good health. CDR3s include the opening cysteine and the closing phenylalanine or tryptophan. A D gene is named only where the DNA matches it firmly. The size of a clone is reported for some rows only, either as once, few or many, or as a class for expanded clones.

V	D	size	length	J	DNA	CDR3
TRBV12-5	.	.	14	TRBJ2-7	TGTGCTAGTGGTTTGGGAACCGGCTCCTACGAGCAGTACTTC	CASGLGTGSYEQYF
TRBV5-4	TRBD2	.	15	TRBJ2-7	TGTGCCAGCAGCTATCGCGGGAGATCTCCCTACGAGCAGTACTTC	CASSYRGRSPYEQYF
TRBV9	TRBD1	.	14	TRBJ2-7	TGTGCCAGCAGCGCTGGACAGGGACTCTCCGAGCAGTACTTC	CASSAGQGLSEQYF
TRBV20-1	.	.	11	TRBJ1-2	TGCAGTGCTAGAGGGAGTCATGGCTACACCTTC	CSARGSHGYTF
TRBV18	TRBD1	once	16	TRBJ2-2	TGTGCCAGCTCACCTAGGACAGGGCCTAACACCGGGGAGCTGTTTTTT	CASSPRTGPNTGELFF
TRBV19	.	.	12	TRBJ2-7	TGTGCCAGTAGTATAACACCAACCGAGCAGTACTTC	CASSITPTEQYF
TRBV27	TRBD1	.	15	TRBJ2-7	TGTGCCAGCAGCCCAAGGGACAGGGGGGCGGGCGAGCAGTACTTC	CASSPRDRGAGEQYF
TRBV9	TRBD2	.	18	TRBJ2-3	TGTGCCAGCAGCACTTGGACTAGCGGGACCCCGAGCACAGATACGCAGTATTTT	CASSTWTSGTPSTDTQYF
TRBV18	.	.	18	TRBJ2-2	TGTGCCAGCTCACCTAGAGAAATGTCGGGCACGAACACCGGGGAGCTGTTTTTT	CASSPREMSGTNTGELFF
TRBV9	TRBD2	.	13	TRBJ2-7	TGTGCCAGCAGCGTGGGACTAGCGGACGAGCAGTACTTC	CASSVGLADEQYF
TRBV5-4	TRBD2	.	15	TRBJ2-7	TGTGCCAGCAGTCGAACCGGGACTAGCGGATACGAGCAGTACTTC	CASSRTGTSGYEQYF
TRBV5-1	.	.	13	TRBJ2-1	TGCGCCAGCAGCTCCACCCGGGCAGGGGTGCAGTTCTTC	CASSSTRAGVQFF
TRBV5-4	TRBD1	.	13	TRBJ2-7	TGTGCCAGCAGCAAGGGACAGGGGTACGAGCAGTACTTC	CASSKGQGYEQYF
TRBV7-6	.	.	14	TRBJ2-1	TGTGCCAGCAGCGCATTAACAGGGTACAATGAGCAGTTCTTC	CASSALTGYNEQFF
TRBV5-5	.	.	12	TRBJ1-1	TGTGCCAGCAGCTTCGGTGGGGCTGAAGCTTTCTTT	CASSFGGAEAFF
TRBV18	.	once	13	TRBJ2-3	TGTGCCAGCTCACCAAGTCAGACAGATACGCAGTATTTT	CASSPSQTDTQYF
TRBV11-2	TRBD1	.	14	TRBJ1-3	TGTGCCAGCAGTGACAGGGCCTCTGGAAACACCATATATTTT	CASSDRASGNTIYF
TRBV28	.	.	12	TRBJ2-7	TGTGCCAGCAGTCCCACAGCGTACGAGCAGTACTTC	CASSPTAYEQYF
TRBV4-3	.	.	15	TRBJ2-3	TGCGCCAGCAGCCAAGATTCAGGGGTCACAGATACGCAGTATTTT	CASSQDSGVTDTQYF
TRBV19	TRBD1	.	17	TRBJ2-3	TGTGCCAGTAGGGGGAGTGGGACAGGGAAGGGCGCAGATACGCAGTATTTT	CASRGSGTGKGADTQYF
TRBV5-4	TRBD2	.	18	TRBJ2-3	TGTGCCAGCAGCTCAAAAGGCGGCGGGAGGGCCCCCACAGATACGCAGTATTTT	CASSSKGGGRAPTDTQYF
TRBV28	TRBD1	.	15	TRBJ2-3	TGTGCCAGCAGCCCCGGCAGGGGGCGGACAGATACGCAGTATTTT	CASSPGRGRTDTQYF
TRBV18	TRBD1	.	14	TRBJ1-1	TGTGCCAGCTCACCATCGACAGGGGATCGTGAAGCTTTCTTT	CASSPSTGDREAFF
TRBV6-5	.	.	14	TRBJ1-2	TGTGCCAGCAGTTACTTAGCAGGACCTTATGGCTACACCTTC	CASSYLAGPYGYTF
TRBV6-5	TRBD1	.	14	TRBJ2-5	TGTGCCAGCAGTCGACAGGGCGTCGGTGAGACCCAGTACTTC	CASSRQGVGETQYF
TRBV5-4	.	.	16	TRBJ2-7	TGTGCCAGCAGCTTACCACAGGGGACTCCATCCTACGAGCAGTACTTC	CASSLPQGTPSYEQYF
TRBV6-4	.	.	10	TRBJ2-1	TGTGCCAGCAGTGCACCTGAGCAGTTCTTC	CASSAPEQFF
TRBV28	TRBD1	.	14	TRBJ1-5	TGTGCCACCCGGACAGGGGCGTTAAATCAGCCCCAGCATTTT	CATRTGALNQPQHF
TRBV5-1	TRBD1	.	15	TRBJ1-2	TGCGCCAGCAGCACAACGCGACAGGGGAACTATGGCTACACCTTC	CASSTTRQGNYGYTF
TRBV18	.	.	16	TRBJ1-4	TGTGCCAGCTCACCACAAAATCTGGCGTCCTGGCAAAAACTGTTTTTT	CASSPQNLASWQKLFF
TRBV9	TRBD1	.	16	TRBJ2-3	TGTGCCAGCAGCGTTGGGACAGGGGTTAGCACAGATACGCAGTATTTT	CASSVGTGVSTDTQYF
TRBV5-1	.	.	14	TRBJ2-3	TGCGCCAGCAGCCAAGGGACTTACAAAGATACGCAGTATTTT	CASSQGTYKDTQYF
TRBV4-1	.	.	13	TRBJ2-5	TGCGCCAGCAGCCAATGGACCCAGGAGACCCAGTACTTC	CASSQWTQETQYF
TRBV18	.	.	17	TRBJ2-1	TGTGCCAGCTCACCCCAGAGTAAGTGGGTATCGACGAATGAGCAGTTCTTC	CASSPQSKWVSTNEQFF
TRBV5-1	.	once	13	TRBJ1-1	TGCGCCAGCACCCTGGGGGGGGCCACTGAAGCTTTCTTT	CASTLGGATEAFF
TRBV28	TRBD1	.	14	TRBJ1-1	TGTGCCAGCAGCAGCCCGGGACAGGGCAACGAAAGGAGGTTT	CASSSPGQGNERRF
TRBV4-3	TRBD2	.	16	TRBJ2-1	TGCGCCAGCAGCCAACAGGGACTAGCGGGAGAAGATGAGCAGTTCTTC	CASSQQGLAGEDEQFF